This passage covers 25 T cell receptor beta chains from one sample sequenced in a study of blood T cell repertoires in COVID-19. TCRdb's copy holds only in-frame clones and misses some; the assay was immunoSEQ multiplex PCR. The data contain just under 90,000 clones, approximately 91% of them singletons. Sequenced: peripheral blood. Source of these receptors: a woman older than 75 with acute or convalescent COVID-19.

About this clone itself: The sample contains more than one DNA sequence encoding this CDR3. The gene calls are TRBV3-1 (or the pseudogene TRBV3-2) and TRBJ2-7, with D unresolved. V lost 1 base and J lost 6, with 7 bases in between. CDR3 length: 12 amino acids. Germline assignment: CDR1 LGHDT and CDR2 YNNKEL (reference sequence). CDR3 bases: TGTGCCAGCAGCCAAGGAGGTGGCGAGCAGTACTTC. It translates to CASSQGGGEQYF.

The chain couples TRBV28 to TRBJ2-5; TRBD2 agrees at 12 bases. Germline CDR1 reads MDHEN; CDR2 reads SYDVKM. The CDR3 is 15 residues long. With V trimmed by 3 bases and J by 4 bases, 3 bases remained unmatched. DNA of the CDR3: TGTGCCAGCAGTTTCCGACTAGCGGGAGCAGAGACCCAGTACTTC. It encodes CASSFRLAGAETQYF.

A word on this clone: Distinct nucleotide sequences in the sample also encode this CDR3. The rearrangement joins TRBV9 to TRBJ1-1; D remains ambiguous. Trimming stripped 3 bases from V and 3 bases from J, with 9 bases between. The CDR3 loop spans 13 amino acids. CDR1 and CDR2 from the germline V gene are SGDLS and YYNGEE. CDR3 sequence: CASSAQIYTEAFF. CDR3 sequence (DNA): TGTGCCAGCAGCGCACAGATCTACACTGAAGCTTTCTTT.

This clone has only one observation. The chain joins TRBV5-4 to TRBJ1-2; 7 bases match TRBD1. With V trimmed by 4 bases and J by 0 bases, 6 bases remained unmatched. Germline V lookup: CDR1 SGHNT, CDR2 YYREEE (reference sequence). The CDR3 consists of 15 residues. CDR3 sequence reads: CASSGGQTSNYGYTF. DNA of the CDR3: TGTGCCAGCAGCGGGGGACAGACCTCTAACTATGGCTACACCTTC.

In its sample, this clone was seen once. The V gene is TRBV10-2, the J gene TRBJ2-5; D remains ambiguous. Germline V lookup: CDR1 WSHSY, CDR2 SAAADI. The length of the CDR3 is 13 residues. Trimming shortened V by 0 bases and J by 3 bases, and 5 bases separated the two germline ends. The CDR3 DNA sequence: TGCGCCAGCAGTGAGTCTCTAAAAGAGACCCAGTACTTC. This encodes CASSESLKETQYF.

V gene TRBV5-6 combines with J gene TRBJ2-3; maybe TRBD1 (5 bases). This CDR3 spans 16 amino acids. V shed 2 bases and J shed 7 bases, with 20 bases lying between them. Germline-derived CDR1 and CDR2 are SGHDT and YYEEEE. In DNA, the CDR3 is TGTGCCAGCAGCTTTAGGGGAATCAGTCTTACAAATACGCAGTATTTT. It yields the protein CASSFRGISLTNTQYF. Using reference TRBV5-6 and TRBJ2-3 for the parts outside the CDR3, the full variable domain is DAGVTQSPTHLIKTRGQQVTLRCSPKSGHDTVSWYQQALGQGPQFIFQYYEEEERQRGNFPDRFSGHQFPNYSSELNVNALLLGDSALYLCASSFRGISLTNTQYFGPGTRLTVL.

The rearrangement joins TRBV7-3 to TRBJ2-1; TRBD2 might be the D (5 bases). Germline V gene sequence: CDR1 SGHTA, CDR2 FQGTGA. V lost 1 base and J 6 bases, leaving 13 bases between the germline ends. The CDR3 has 15 residues. The CDR3 sequence: CASSLNRASLNEQFF. In DNA form, the CDR3 reads TGTGCCAGCAGCTTAAATAGGGCTAGCCTCAATGAGCAGTTCTTC.

The rearrangement uses TRBV19 and TRBJ2-5; D ambiguous. V was shortened by 3 bases and J by 2 bases, with 7 bases between the two germline ends. CDR3 length: 13 amino acids. Germline lookup yields CDR1 LNHDA and CDR2 SQIVND (reference sequence). CDR3 in DNA: TGTGCCAGTAGTATCCACACACAAGAGACCCAGTACTTC. This codes for CASSIHTQETQYF.

The chain has TRBV3-1 (or the pseudogene TRBV3-2) and TRBJ1-1, with 8 bases fitting TRBD1. The CDR3 sequence is 15 residues long. V shed 4 bases and J 1 base; nucleotides not matched to a gene: 5. Germline CDR1 LGHDT, CDR2 YNNKEL (reference sequence). The CDR3 spells CASSLRTGWNTEAFF. In DNA, the CDR3 is TGTGCCAGCAGCCTGAGGACAGGGTGGAACACTGAAGCTTTCTTT.

This rearrangement joins TRBV7-9 to TRBJ2-1, with D maybe TRBD2 (6 bases). Trimming stripped 7 bases from V and 8 bases from J, with 21 bases between. The CDR3 has 15 amino acids. The V gene's germline CDR1 is SEHNR and CDR2 FQNEAQ (reference sequence). This chain's CDR3 is CASTVLGGGKDEQFF. The CDR3 nucleotides read TGTGCCAGCACCGTTCTCGGCGGCGGGAAGGATGAGCAGTTCTTC.

The CDR3 sequence: CASSLERGRMETQYF. Here the CDR3 DNA reads TGTGCCAGCAGCTTGGAACGCGGGAGGATGGAGACCCAGTACTTC. The rearrangement uses TRBV5-6 and TRBJ2-5; 8 bases match TRBD2. The CDR3 runs 15 residues. Losses at the gene ends were 0 bases for V and 5 bases for J; bases not matched to a gene: 6. Germline assignment: CDR1 SGHDT and CDR2 YYEEEE.

The CDR3 DNA reads as TGTGCCAGTAGTATCCGGTTCGTTCCAGGATCACCCCTCCACTTT. It translates to CASSIRFVPGSPLHF. V and J are TRBV19 and TRBJ1-6; no clear D gene. The V and J ends lost 3 bases and 10 bases respectively, with 16 bases between them. Germline assignment: CDR1 LNHDA and CDR2 SQIVND (reference sequence). There are 15 residues in the CDR3.

This rearrangement joins TRBV11-2 to TRBJ1-2; TRBD1 is a possible D gene (6 bases). Germline-derived CDR1 and CDR2 are SGHAT and FQNNGV. This CDR3 contains 15 residues. V was clipped by 0 bases and J by 7 bases, with 15 bases between them. The CDR3 sequence: CASSLDVQGKFGYTF. The CDR3, as DNA: TGTGCCAGCAGCTTAGATGTTCAGGGGAAATTTGGCTACACCTTC.

The chain has TRBV7-8 and TRBJ1-2, with a possible D match to TRBD1 (5 bases). The CDR3 loop spans 14 amino acids. Germline V gives CDR1 SGHVS, CDR2 FQNEAQ. Trimming took 1 base from V and 4 from J, leaving 10 bases between them. The DNA of the CDR3 is TGTGCCAGCAGCTTAGGGGGCGGTAGCTATGGCTACACCTTC. Protein sequence: CASSLGGGSYGYTF.

The CDR3 is CASNSLAGRTGELFF. Written as DNA, the CDR3 is TGTGCCAGCAACTCACTTGCAGGTCGGACCGGGGAGCTGTTTTTT. The V and J genes are TRBV28 and TRBJ2-2; D gene uncertain. The V gene's germline CDR1 is MDHEN and CDR2 SYDVKM. Trimming took 7 bases from V and 5 from J, leaving 17 bases between them. The CDR3 has 15 residues.

The rearrangement uses TRBV4-1 and TRBJ2-7; TRBD2 aligns across 7 bases. V was clipped by 3 bases and J by 0 bases; unmatched bases: 5. The CDR3 is 15 residues long. CDR1 is MGHRA and CDR2 is YSYEKL in the germline V gene. The CDR3 nucleotides read TGCGCCAGCAGCCATATCGGCGGGAGCTCCTACGAGCAGTACTTC. Residues: CASSHIGGSSYEQYF.

V gene TRBV3-1 (or the pseudogene TRBV3-2) combines with J gene TRBJ2-1, with TRBD2 matching over 11 bases. With 2 bases clipped from V and 9 bases from J, the junction kept 6 bases outside the gene matches. CDR3 length: 15 amino acids. Germline assignment: CDR1 LGHDT and CDR2 YNNKEL (reference sequence). CDR3 sequence: CASSQLAGGLREQFF. The CDR3 DNA reads TGTGCCAGCAGCCAACTAGCGGGGGGTTTGCGTGAGCAGTTCTTC.

V and J are TRBV6-5 and TRBJ2-5, with D hard to call. The V and J ends lost 2 bases and 5 bases respectively, with 18 bases between them. Germline CDR1 and CDR2: MNHEY and SVGAGI. The CDR3 has 16 residues. The CDR3 is CASSYALFGGVETQYF. CDR3 nucleotide sequence: TGTGCCAGCAGTTACGCCCTGTTTGGCGGCGTGGAGACCCAGTACTTC.

This chain uses TRBV5-4 with TRBJ1-2; D possibly corresponds to TRBD1 (5 bases). Germline lookup yields CDR1 SGHNT and CDR2 YYREEE (reference sequence). The CDR3 is made up of 12 amino acids. The V and J ends lost 0 bases and 7 bases respectively, with 7 bases between them. The CDR3 here is CASSLAGGGYTF. DNA of the CDR3: TGTGCCAGCAGCTTGGCGGGGGGTGGCTACACCTTC.

The chain has TRBV5-6 and TRBJ2-7; tentative D call: TRBD1 (6 bases). The CDR3 loop spans 15 amino acids. From germline, CDR1 is SGHDT and CDR2 YYEEEE. V was cut by 4 bases and J by 2 bases, with 16 bases left in between. The CDR3 reads CASSTLTGSPYEQYF. The CDR3 bases are TGTGCCAGCAGCACCCTGACAGGCTCACCCTACGAGCAGTACTTC. Full variable domain (rest looked up from reference TRBV5-6 and TRBJ2-7): DAGVTQSPTHLIKTRGQQVTLRCSPKSGHDTVSWYQQALGQGPQFIFQYYEEEERQRGNFPDRFSGHQFPNYSSELNVNALLLGDSALYLCASSTLTGSPYEQYFGPGTRLTVT.

This rearrangement joins TRBV2 to TRBJ1-5, with TRBD1 matching over 7 bases. This CDR3 has 13 amino acids. Germline lookup yields CDR1 SNHLY and CDR2 FYNNEI. Trimming at V came to 6 bases and at J to 4 bases, leaving 3 bases not matched to a gene. CDR3 DNA: TGTGCCAGCAGCACACAGGGGAATCAGCCCCAGCATTTT. It encodes CASSTQGNQPQHF.

The genes are TRBV9 and TRBJ2-5, with TRBD1 matching over 7 bases. The length of the CDR3 is 15 residues. With 4 bases clipped from V and 5 bases from J, the junction kept 11 bases outside the gene matches. Germline CDR1 and CDR2: SGDLS and YYNGEE. In DNA form, the CDR3 reads TGTGCCAGCAGCCCAGGAGAGACAGGGTGGGAGACCCAGTACTTC. Residues: CASSPGETGWETQYF.

The chain uses TRBV19 and TRBJ1-2; D might be TRBD1 (6 bases). The CDR3 is 12 amino acids. In germline, CDR1 is LNHDA, CDR2 SQIVND (reference sequence). The V end was cut by 6 bases, the J end by 8 bases, with 13 bases between. CDR3 nucleotides: TGTGCCAGTAGCCCCGGAAGGGGGGGCTACACCTTC. Protein: CASSPGRGGYTF. The variable domain in full, with the rest retrieved from reference TRBV19 and TRBJ1-2, is DGGITQSPKYLFRKEGQNVTLSCEQNLNHDAMYWYRQDPGQGLRLIYYSQIVNDFQKGDIAEGYSVSREKKESFPLTVTSAQKNPTAFYLCASSPGRGGYTFGSGTRLTVV.

This clone was counted a single time. This chain uses TRBV5-1 with TRBJ1-4, with D tentatively TRBD1 (5 bases). The V end lost 5 bases, the J end lost 0 bases, and 8 bases lay between the germline ends. Germline CDR1 reads SGHRS; CDR2 reads YFSETQ. This CDR3 region has 14 residues. The CDR3 loop is CASRGGATNEKLFF. In nucleotides, the CDR3 is TGCGCCAGCAGGGGAGGGGCAACTAATGAAAAACTGTTTTTT.

This clone was observed a single time. The chain carries TRBV7-3 and TRBJ1-1; D gene ambiguous. This CDR3 is 14 amino acids long. Trimming cost V 2 bases and J 1 base, with 8 bases left between them. Germline CDR1 reads SGHTA; CDR2 reads FQGTGA. CDR3 DNA sequence: TGTGCCAGCAGCTTAGGGAGCGCGAACACTGAAGCTTTCTTT. Translating it yields CASSLGSANTEAFF.